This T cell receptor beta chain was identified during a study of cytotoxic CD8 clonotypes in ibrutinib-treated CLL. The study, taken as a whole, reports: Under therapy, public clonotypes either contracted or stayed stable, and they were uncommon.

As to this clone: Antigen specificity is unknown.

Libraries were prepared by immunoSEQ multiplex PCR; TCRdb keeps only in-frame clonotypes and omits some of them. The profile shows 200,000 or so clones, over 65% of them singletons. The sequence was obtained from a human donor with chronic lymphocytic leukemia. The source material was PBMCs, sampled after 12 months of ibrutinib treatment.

The CDR3 sequence is CASSLGGGTSTDTQYF. CDR3 nucleotide sequence: TGTGCCAGCAGCTTGGGCGGGGGGACTAGCACAGATACGCAGTATTTT. The chain combines TRBV5-4 with TRBJ2-3; 8 bases line up with TRBD2. The CDR3 consists of 16 residues. Germline V CDR1 and CDR2: SGHNT, YYREEE (reference sequence). Germline trimming cut 0 bases from V and 0 bases from J; bases unmatched to any gene: 3.